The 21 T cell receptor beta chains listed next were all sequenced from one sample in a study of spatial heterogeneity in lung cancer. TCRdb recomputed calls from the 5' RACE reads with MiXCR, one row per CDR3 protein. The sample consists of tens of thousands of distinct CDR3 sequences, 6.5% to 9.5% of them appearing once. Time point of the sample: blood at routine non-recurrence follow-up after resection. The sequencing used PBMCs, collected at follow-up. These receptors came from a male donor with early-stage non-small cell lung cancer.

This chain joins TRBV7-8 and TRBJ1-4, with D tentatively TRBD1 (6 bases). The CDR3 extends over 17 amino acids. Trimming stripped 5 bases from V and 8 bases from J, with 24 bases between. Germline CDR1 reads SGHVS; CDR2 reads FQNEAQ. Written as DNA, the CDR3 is TGTGCCAGCAGCGCCGCGTGGCCCAGGGGAGGCGAAGAAAAACTGTTTTTT. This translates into CASSAAWPRGGEEKLFF.

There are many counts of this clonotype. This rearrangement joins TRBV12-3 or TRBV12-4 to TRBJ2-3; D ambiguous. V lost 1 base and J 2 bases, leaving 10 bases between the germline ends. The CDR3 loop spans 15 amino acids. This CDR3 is CASSLGQLTTDTQYF. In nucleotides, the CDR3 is TGTGCCAGCAGTTTAGGGCAGCTTACCACAGATACGCAGTATTTT.

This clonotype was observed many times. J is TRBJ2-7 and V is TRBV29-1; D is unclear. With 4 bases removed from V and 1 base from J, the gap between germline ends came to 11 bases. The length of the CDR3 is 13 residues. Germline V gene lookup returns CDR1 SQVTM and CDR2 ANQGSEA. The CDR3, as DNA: TGCAGCGTTGGAATCACCGGATCCTACGAGCAGTACTTC. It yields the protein CSVGITGSYEQYF.

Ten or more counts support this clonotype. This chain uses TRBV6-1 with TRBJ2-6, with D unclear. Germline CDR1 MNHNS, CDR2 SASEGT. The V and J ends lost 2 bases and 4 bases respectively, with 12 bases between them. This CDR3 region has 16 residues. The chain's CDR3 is CASSEIGSWGANVLTF. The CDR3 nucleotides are TGTGCCAGCAGTGAAATCGGGTCCTGGGGGGCCAACGTCCTGACTTTC.

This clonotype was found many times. The CDR3 protein is CASSLRFIDPTGELFF. The CDR3 nucleotides read TGTGCCAGCTCATTGCGCTTTATTGACCCCACCGGGGAGCTGTTTTTT. The chain combines TRBV18 with TRBJ2-2; D unclear. Germline V CDR1 and CDR2: KGHSH, LQKENI. The CDR3 totals 16 residues. V lost 5 bases, J lost 4 bases, and 17 bases lay in between.

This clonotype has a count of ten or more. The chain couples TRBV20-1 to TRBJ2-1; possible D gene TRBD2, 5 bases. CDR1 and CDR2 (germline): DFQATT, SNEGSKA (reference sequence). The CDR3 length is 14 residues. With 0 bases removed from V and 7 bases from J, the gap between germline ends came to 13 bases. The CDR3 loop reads CSAREPTTGNEQFF. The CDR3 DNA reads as TGCAGTGCTAGAGAACCCACTACGGGGAATGAGCAGTTCTTC.

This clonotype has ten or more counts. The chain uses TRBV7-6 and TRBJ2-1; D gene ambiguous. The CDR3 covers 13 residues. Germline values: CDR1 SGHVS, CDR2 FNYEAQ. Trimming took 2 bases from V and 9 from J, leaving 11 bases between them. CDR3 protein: CASSLKLGSEQFF. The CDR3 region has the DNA TGTGCCAGCAGCTTAAAGTTGGGCAGTGAGCAGTTCTTC.

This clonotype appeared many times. In nucleotides, the CDR3 is TGTGCCAGCTCAGGTGAAACTGAAGCTTTCTTT. This codes for CASSGETEAFF. J is TRBJ1-1 and V is TRBV7-9; D not resolved. CDR1 SEHNR and CDR2 FQNEAQ come from the germline V gene (reference sequence). The V gene lost 8 bases and the J gene lost 5 bases, with 9 bases spanning the gap. The CDR3 spans 11 residues.

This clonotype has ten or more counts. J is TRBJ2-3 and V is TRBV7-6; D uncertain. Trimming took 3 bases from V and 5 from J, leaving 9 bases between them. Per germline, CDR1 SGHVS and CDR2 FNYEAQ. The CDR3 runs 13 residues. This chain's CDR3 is CASSFSDGDTQYF. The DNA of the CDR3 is TGTGCCAGCAGCTTCTCGGATGGAGATACGCAGTATTTT.

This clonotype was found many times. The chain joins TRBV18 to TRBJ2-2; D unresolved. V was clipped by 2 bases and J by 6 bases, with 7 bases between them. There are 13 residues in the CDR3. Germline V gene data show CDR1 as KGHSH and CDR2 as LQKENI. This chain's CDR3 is CASSPSAAGELFF. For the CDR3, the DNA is TGTGCCAGCTCACCATCCGCCGCCGGGGAGCTGTTTTTT.

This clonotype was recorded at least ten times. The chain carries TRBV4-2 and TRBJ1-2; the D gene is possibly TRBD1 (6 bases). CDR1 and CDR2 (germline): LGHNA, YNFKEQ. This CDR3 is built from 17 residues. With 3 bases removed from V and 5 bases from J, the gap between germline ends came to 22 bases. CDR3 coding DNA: TGTGCCAGCAGCCAGTGGGTCGGGGACATTGGTCGGTATGGCTACACCTTC. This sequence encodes CASSQWVGDIGRYGYTF.

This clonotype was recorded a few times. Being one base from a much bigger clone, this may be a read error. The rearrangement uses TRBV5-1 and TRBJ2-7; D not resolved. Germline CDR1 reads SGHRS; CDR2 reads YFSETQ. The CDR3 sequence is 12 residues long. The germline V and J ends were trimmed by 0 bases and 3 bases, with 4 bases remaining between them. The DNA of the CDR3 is TGCGCCAGCAGCTTGGACGTCTACGAGCAGTACTTC. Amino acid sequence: CASSLDVYEQYF.

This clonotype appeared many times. The CDR3 bases are TGCGCCAGCAGCTTGTATAAAGATTCACCCCTCCACTTT. This translates into CASSLYKDSPLHF. The chain links TRBV5-1 to TRBJ1-6; no firm D call. Germline V gene lookup returns CDR1 SGHRS and CDR2 YFSETQ. The CDR3 consists of 13 residues. V gave up 1 base and J gave up 8 bases, with 7 bases separating them.

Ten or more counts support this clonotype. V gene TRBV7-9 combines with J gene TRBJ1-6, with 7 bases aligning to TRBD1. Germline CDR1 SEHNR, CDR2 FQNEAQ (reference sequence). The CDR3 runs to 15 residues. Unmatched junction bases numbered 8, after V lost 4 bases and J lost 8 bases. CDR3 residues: CASSSGTVDDSPLHF. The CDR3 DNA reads TGTGCCAGCAGCTCCGGGACAGTGGACGATTCACCCCTCCACTTT.

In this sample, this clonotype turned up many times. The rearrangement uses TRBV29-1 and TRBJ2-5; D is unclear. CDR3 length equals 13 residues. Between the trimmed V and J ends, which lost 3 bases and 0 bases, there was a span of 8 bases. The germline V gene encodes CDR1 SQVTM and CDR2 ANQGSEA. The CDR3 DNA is TGCAGCGTTGATGGCCAGGACCAAGAGACCCAGTACTTC. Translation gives CSVDGQDQETQYF.

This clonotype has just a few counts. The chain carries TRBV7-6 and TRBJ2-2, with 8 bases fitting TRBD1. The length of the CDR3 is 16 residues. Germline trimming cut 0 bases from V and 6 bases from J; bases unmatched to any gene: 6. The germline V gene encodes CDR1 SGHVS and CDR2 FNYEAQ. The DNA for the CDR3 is TGTGCCAGCAGCTTAGCCCGACAGGGGCCAGCCGGGGAGCTGTTTTTT. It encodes CASSLARQGPAGELFF.

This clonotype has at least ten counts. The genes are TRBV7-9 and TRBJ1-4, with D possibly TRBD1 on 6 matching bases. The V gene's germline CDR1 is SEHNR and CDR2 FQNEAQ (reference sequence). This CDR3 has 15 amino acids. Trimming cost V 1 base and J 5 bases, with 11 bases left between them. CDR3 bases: TGTGCCAGCAGCTTAGTGCAGGGGACGAATGAAAAACTGTTTTTT. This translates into CASSLVQGTNEKLFF.

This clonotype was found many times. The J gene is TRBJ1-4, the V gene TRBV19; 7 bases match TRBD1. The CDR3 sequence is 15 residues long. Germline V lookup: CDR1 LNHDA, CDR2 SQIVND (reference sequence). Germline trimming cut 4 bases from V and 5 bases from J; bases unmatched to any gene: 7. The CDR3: CASSKRQGGNEKLFF. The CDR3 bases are TGTGCCAGTAGTAAGAGACAGGGTGGAAATGAAAAACTGTTTTTT.

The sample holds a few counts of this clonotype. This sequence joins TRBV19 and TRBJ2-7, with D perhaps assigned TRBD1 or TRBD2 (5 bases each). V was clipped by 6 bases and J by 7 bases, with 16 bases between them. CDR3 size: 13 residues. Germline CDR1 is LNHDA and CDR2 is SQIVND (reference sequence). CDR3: CASSHGTPVEQYF. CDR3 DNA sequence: TGTGCCAGTAGCCATGGGACCCCAGTTGAGCAGTACTTC.

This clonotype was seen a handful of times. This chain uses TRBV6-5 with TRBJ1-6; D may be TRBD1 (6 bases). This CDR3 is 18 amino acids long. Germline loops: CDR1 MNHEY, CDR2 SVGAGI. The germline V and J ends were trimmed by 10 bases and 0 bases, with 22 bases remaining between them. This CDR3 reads CATRGVEGGSSYNSPLHF. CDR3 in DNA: TGTGCCACCCGAGGGGTCGAAGGGGGTAGCTCCTATAATTCACCCCTCCACTTT.

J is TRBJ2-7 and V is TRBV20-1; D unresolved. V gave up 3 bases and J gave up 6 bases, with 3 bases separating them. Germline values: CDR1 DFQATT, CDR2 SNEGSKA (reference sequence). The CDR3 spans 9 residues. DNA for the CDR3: TGCAGTGCTAGCTTCGAGCAGTACTTC. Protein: CSASFEQYF.